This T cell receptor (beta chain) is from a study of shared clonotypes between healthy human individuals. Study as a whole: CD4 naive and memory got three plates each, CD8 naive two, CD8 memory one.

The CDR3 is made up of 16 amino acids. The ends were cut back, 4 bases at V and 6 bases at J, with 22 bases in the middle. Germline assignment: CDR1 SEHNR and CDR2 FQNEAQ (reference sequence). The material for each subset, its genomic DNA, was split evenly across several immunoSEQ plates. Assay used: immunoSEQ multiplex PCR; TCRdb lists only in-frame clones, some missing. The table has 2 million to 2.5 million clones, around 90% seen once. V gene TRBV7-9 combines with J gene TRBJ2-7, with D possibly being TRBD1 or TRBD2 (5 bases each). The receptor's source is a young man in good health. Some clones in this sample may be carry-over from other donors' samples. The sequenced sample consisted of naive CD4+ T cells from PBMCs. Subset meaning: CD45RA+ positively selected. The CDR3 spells CASSWTLAGRGIEQYF. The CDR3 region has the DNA TGTGCCAGCAGCTGGACCCTGGCAGGGCGAGGGATCGAGCAGTACTTC.